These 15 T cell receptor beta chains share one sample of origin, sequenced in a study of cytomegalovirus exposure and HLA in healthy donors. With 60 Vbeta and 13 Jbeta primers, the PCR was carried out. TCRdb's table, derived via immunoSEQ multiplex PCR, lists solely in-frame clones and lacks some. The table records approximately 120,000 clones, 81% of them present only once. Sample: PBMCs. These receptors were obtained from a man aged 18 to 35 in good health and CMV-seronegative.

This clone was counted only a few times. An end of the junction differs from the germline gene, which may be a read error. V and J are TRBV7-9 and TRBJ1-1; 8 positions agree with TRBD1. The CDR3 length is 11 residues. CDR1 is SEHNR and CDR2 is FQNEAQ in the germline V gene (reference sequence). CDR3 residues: CASSLATGALF. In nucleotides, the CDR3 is TGTGCCAGCAGCTTAGCGACAGGGGCGCTCTTT.

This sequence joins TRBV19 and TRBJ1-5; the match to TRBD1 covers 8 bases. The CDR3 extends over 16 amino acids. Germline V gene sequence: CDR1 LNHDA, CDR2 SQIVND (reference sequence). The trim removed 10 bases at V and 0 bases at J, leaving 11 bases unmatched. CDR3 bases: TGTGCCATCAAAACCGGGACAGGTTATAGCAATCAGCCCCAGCATTTT. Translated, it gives CAIKTGTGYSNQPQHF.

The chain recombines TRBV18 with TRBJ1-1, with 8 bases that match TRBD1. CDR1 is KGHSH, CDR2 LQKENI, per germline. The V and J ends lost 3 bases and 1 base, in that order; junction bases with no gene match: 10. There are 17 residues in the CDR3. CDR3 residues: CASSPGTGAFPNTEAFF. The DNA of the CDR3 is TGTGCCAGCTCACCCGGGACAGGTGCCTTTCCGAACACTGAAGCTTTCTTT. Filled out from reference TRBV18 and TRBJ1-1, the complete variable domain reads NAGVMQNPRHLVRRRGQEARLRCSPMKGHSHVYWYRQLPEEGLKFMVYLQKENIIDESGMPKERFSAEFPKEGPSILRIQQVVRGDSAAYFCASSPGTGAFPNTEAFFGQGTRLTVV.

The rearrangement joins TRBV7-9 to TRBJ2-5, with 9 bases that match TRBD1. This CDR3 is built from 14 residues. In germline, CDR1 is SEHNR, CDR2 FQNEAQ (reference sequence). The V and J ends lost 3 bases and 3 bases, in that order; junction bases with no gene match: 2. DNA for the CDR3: TGTGCCAGCAGCTTTGGGACAGGGAAAGAGACCCAGTACTTC. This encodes CASSFGTGKETQYF. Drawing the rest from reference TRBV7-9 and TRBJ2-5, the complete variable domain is DTGVSQNPRHKITKRGQNVTFRCDPISEHNRLYWYRQTLGQGPEFLTYFQNEAQLEKSRLLSDRFSAERPKGSFSTLEIQRTEQGDSAMYLCASSFGTGKETQYFGPGTRLLVL.

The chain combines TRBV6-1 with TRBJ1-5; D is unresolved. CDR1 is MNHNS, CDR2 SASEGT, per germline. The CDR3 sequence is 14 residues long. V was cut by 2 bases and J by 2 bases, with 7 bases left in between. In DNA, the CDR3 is TGTGCCAGCAGTGAACAGAAAGGCAATCAGCCCCAGCATTTT. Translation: CASSEQKGNQPQHF.

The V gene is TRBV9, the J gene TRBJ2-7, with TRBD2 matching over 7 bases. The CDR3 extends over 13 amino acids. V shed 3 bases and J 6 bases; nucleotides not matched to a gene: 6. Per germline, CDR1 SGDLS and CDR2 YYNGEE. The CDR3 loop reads CASSGGLNAEQYF. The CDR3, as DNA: TGTGCCAGCAGCGGGGGACTAAACGCCGAGCAGTACTTC. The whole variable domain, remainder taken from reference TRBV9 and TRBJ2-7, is DSGVTQTPKHLITATGQRVTLRCSPRSGDLSVYWYQQSLDQGLQFLIQYYNGEERAKGNILERFSAQQFPDLHSELNLSSLELGDSALYFCASSGGLNAEQYFGPGTRLTVT.

The CDR3 DNA sequence: TGCGCCAGCAGCGACGGGACTTCGGGCTTATACAATGAGCAGTTCTTC. Encoded protein: CASSDGTSGLYNEQFF. The rearrangement joins TRBV5-1 to TRBJ2-1, with D possibly matching TRBD2 (6 bases). Trimming left V 4 bases short and J 4 bases short, with 18 bases between. The length of the CDR3 is 16 residues. Germline CDR1 SGHRS, CDR2 YFSETQ.

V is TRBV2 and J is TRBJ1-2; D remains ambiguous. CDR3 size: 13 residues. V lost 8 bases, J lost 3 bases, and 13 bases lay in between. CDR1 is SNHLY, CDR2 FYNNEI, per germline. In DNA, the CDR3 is TGTGCCAGCTGCCCTCAGGAGGACTATGGCTACACCTTC. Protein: CASCPQEDYGYTF. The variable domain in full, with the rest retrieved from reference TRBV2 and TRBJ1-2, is EPEVTQTPSHQVTQMGQEVILRCVPISNHLYFYWYRQILGQKVEFLVSFYNNEISEKSEIFDDQFSVERPDGSNFTLKIRSTKLEDSAMYFCASCPQEDYGYTFGSGTRLTVV.

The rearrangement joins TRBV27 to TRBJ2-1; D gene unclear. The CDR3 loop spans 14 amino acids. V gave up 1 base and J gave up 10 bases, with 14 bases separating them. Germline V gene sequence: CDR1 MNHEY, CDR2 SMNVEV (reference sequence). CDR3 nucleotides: TGTGCCAGCAGTTTATATAGCCCGTCTCACGAGCAGTTCTTC. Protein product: CASSLYSPSHEQFF.

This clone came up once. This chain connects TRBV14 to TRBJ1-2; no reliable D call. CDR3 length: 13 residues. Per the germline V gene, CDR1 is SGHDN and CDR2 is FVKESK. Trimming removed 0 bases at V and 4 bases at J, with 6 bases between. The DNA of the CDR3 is TGTGCCAGCAGCCAAGAGGAGGGCTATGGCTACACCTTC. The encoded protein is CASSQEEGYGYTF. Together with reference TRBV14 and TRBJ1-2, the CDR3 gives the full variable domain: EAGVTQFPSHSVIEKGQTVTLRCDPISGHDNLYWYRRVMGKEIKFLLHFVKESKQDESGMPNNRFLAERTGGTYSTLKVQPAELEDSGVYFCASSQEEGYGYTFGSGTRLTVV.

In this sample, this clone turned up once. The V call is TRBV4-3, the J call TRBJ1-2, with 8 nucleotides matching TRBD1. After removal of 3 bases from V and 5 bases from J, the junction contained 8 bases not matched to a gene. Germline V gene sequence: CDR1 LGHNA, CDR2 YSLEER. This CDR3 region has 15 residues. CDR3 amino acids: CASSQRAGGAYGYTF. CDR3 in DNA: TGCGCCAGCAGCCAGAGGGCAGGGGGCGCTTATGGCTACACCTTC.

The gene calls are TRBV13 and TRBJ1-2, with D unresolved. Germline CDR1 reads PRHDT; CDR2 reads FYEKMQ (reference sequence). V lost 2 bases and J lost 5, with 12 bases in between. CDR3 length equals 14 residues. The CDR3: CASSLFPHNYGYTF. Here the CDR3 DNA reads TGTGCCAGCAGCTTATTCCCTCACAATTATGGCTACACCTTC.

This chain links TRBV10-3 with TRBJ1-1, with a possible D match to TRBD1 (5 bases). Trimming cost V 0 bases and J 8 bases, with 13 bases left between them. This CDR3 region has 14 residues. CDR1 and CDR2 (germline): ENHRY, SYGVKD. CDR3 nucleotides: TGTGCCATCAGTGAGTCGCAGGGAGGATCCGAAGCTTTCTTT. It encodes CAISESQGGSEAFF.

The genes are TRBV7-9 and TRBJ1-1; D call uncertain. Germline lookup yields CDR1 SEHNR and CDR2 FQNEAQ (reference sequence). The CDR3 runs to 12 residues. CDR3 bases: TGTTCCGGACGAGGGTTGAACACTGAAGCTTTCTTT. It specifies CSGRGLNTEAFF.

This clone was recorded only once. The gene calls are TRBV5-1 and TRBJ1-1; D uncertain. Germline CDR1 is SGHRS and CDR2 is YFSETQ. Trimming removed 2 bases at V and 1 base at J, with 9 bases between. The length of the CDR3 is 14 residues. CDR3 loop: CASSFSTGNTEAFF. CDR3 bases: TGCGCCAGCAGCTTTTCGACGGGGAACACTGAAGCTTTCTTT.